The entry below gives a single T cell receptor beta chain sequence along with its context. Antigen unknown. The sample is drawn from a study of cytomegalovirus exposure and HLA in healthy donors. A multiplex PCR was run with 60 Vbeta primers and 13 Jbeta primers. Here immunoSEQ multiplex PCR was the method, and the copy in TCRdb shows in-frame clones only, minus some. The sample includes about 140,000 clones, 78% seen only once; the top ten take 2.8%. The germline V and J ends were trimmed by 11 bases and 5 bases, with 9 bases remaining between them. Per the germline V gene, CDR1 is SNHLY and CDR2 is FYNNEI. The CDR3 sequence is 10 residues long. Study results and caveats: Sequencing likely caused a cluster of highly shared sequence variants. In vitro checks showed that a few CMV-associated chains really do target CMV antigens. Upon later analysis, TCR association rates were observed to vary by HLA locus, being highest for DRB1 and lowest for HLA-C.

The sequencing input was PBMCs. The chain recombines TRBV2 with TRBJ1-1; D not resolved. The TCR originated in a male donor in good health and CMV-seronegative. For the CDR3, the DNA is TGTGCCTCGTATCGGACTGAAGCTTTCTTT. This translates into CASYRTEAFF.